This T cell receptor (beta chain) comes out of a study of blood T cells in healthy people across ages. PCR was performed a second time for about 7 to 12 cycles using a sample-barcoded 5' primer and a J-beta primer mix. No fewer than 3 million CDR3-containing paired-end reads came from each sample. TCRdb used MiXCR to reprocess the 5' RACE reads, holding one entry per CDR3 protein. The sample yields about 680,000 distinct CDR3 sequences, roughly 50% seen once. Peripheral blood from each donor was collected in a volume of roughly 9.2 milliliters. With V trimmed by 7 bases and J by 6 bases, 21 bases remained unmatched. The CDR3 spans 17 residues. About this clonotype: Its specificity is unknown.

The study's findings and limits: A strong correlation was seen between TCR beta diversity and naive T cell percentage. In older individuals, TCR beta diversity per million T cells was lower, falling roughly linearly with age.

Sequenced input: blood. The genes are TRBV12-3 or TRBV12-4 and TRBJ2-7, with TRBD1 matching over 7 bases. The receptor was isolated from a woman aged 55-69 years in good health. CDR3 in DNA: TGTGCCAGCACCTTCCGGAACTACGGGACAGAGCTTGGCGAGCAGTACTTC. Its translation: CASTFRNYGTELGEQYF.